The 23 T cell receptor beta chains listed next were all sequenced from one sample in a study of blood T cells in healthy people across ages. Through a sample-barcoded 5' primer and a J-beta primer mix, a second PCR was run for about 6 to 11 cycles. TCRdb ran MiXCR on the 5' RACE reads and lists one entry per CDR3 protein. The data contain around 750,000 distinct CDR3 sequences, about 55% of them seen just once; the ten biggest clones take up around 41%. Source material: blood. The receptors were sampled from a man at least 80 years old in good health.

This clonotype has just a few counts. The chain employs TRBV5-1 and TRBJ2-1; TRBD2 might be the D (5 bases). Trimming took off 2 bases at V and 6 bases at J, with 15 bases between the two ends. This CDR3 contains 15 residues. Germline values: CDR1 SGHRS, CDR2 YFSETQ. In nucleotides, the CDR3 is TGCGCCAGCAGCTTAGCGCTGCTAGCTACCAATGAGCAGTTCTTC. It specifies CASSLALLATNEQFF.

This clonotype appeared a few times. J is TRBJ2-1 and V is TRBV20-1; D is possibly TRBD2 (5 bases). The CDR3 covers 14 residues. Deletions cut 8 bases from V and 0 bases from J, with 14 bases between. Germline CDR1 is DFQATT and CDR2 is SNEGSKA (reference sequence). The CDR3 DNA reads TGCAGTTCCATAGCGCCCGCCTCCTACAATGAGCAGTTCTTC. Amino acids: CSSIAPASYNEQFF.

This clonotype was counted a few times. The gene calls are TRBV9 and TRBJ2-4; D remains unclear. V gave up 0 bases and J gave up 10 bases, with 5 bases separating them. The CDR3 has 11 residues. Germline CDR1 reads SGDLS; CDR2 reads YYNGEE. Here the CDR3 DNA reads TGTGCCAGCAGCGTAGGGCCAATTCAGTACTTC. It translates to CASSVGPIQYF.

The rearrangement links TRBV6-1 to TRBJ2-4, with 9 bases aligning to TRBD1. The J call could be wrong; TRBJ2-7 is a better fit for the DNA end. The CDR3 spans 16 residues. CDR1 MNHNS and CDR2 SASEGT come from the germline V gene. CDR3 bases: TGTGCCAGCAGACGGTCTACCGGACAGGGGAAGCACGAGCAGTACTTC. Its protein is CASRRSTGQGKHEQYF.

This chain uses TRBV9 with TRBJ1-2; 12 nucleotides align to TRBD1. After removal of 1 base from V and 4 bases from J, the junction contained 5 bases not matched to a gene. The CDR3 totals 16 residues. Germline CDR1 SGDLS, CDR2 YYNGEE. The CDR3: CASSVTGTGGFYGYTF. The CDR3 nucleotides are TGTGCCAGCAGCGTAACCGGGACAGGGGGCTTCTATGGCTACACCTTC.

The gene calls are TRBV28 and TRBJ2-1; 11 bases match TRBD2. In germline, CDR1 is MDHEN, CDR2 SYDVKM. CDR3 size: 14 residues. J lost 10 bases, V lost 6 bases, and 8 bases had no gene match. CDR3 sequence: CASSILAGDLEQFF. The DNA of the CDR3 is TGTGCCAGCAGCATACTAGCGGGGGATCTCGAGCAGTTCTTC.

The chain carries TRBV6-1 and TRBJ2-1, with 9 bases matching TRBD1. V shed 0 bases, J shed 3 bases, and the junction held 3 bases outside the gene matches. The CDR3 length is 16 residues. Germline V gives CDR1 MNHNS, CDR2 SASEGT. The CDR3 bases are TGTGCCAGCAGTGAAGCCGACAGGGGGTTCTACAATGAGCAGTTCTTC. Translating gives CASSEADRGFYNEQFF.

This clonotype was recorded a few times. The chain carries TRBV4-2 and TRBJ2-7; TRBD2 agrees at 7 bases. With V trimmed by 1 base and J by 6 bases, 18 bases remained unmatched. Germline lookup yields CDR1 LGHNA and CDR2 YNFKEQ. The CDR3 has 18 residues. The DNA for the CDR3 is TGTGCCAGCAGCCAAGCTTCGTCTAGCGGATCCCGTTCGTCCGAGCAGTACTTC. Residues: CASSQASSSGSRSSEQYF.

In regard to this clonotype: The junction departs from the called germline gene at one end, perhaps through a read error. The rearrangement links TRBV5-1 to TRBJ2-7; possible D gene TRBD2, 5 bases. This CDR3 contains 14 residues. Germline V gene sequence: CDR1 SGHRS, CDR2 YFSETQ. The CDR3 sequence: CASSLERGSYEQYF. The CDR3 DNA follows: TGTGCCAGCAGCTTGGAGCGAGGGAGCTACGAGCAGTACTTC.

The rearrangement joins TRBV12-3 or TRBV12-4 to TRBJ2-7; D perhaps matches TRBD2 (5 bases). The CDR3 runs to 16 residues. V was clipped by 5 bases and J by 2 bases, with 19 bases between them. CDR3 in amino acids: CASSLILSDLPYEQYF. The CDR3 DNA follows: TGTGCCAGCAGTCTAATCCTCTCGGACTTACCCTACGAGCAGTACTTC.

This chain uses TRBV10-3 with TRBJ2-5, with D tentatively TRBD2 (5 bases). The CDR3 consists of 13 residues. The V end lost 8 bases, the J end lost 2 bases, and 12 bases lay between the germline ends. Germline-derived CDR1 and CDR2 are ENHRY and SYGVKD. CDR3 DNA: TGTGCCATCTCTGGAGGCCCGCAAGAGACCCAGTACTTC. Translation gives CAISGGPQETQYF.

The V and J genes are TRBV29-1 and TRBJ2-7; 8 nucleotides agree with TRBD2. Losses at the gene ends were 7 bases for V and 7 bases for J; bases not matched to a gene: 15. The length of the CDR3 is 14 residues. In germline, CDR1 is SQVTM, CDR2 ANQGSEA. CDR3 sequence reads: CSGGRGAGYNEQYF. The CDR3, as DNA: TGCAGCGGAGGGCGGGGGGCCGGCTACAATGAGCAGTACTTC.

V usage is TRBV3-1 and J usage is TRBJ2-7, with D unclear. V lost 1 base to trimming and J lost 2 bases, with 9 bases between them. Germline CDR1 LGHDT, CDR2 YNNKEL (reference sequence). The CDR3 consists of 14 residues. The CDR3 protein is CASSQAAVAYEQYF. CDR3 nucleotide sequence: TGTGCCAGCAGCCAAGCCGCGGTAGCCTACGAGCAGTACTTC.

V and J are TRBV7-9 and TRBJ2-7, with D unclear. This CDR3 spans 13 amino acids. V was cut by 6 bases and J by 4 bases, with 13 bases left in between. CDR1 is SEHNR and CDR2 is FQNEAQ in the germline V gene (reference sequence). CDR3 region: CASSWTALYEQYF. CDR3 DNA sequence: TGTGCCAGCAGTTGGACGGCCCTTTACGAGCAGTACTTC.

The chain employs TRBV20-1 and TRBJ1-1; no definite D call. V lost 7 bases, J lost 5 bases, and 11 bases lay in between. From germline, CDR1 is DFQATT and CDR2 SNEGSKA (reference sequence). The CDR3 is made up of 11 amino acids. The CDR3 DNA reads TGCAGTGTTTCCCCGGGGACTGAAGCTTTCTTT. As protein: CSVSPGTEAFF.

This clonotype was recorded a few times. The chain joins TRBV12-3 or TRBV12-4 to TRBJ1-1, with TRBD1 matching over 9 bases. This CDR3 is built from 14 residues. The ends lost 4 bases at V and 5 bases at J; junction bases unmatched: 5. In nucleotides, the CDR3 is TGTGCCAGCAGTTCCGGGACAGGGAGAACTGAAGCTTTCTTT. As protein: CASSSGTGRTEAFF.

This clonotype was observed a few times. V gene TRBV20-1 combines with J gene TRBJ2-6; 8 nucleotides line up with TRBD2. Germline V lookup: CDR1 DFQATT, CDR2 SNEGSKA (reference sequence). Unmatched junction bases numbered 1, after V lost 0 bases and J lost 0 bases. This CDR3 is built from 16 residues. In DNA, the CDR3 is TGCAGTGCTAGAGATGCGGGGGGCTCTGGGGCCAACGTCCTGACTTTC. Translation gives CSARDAGGSGANVLTF.

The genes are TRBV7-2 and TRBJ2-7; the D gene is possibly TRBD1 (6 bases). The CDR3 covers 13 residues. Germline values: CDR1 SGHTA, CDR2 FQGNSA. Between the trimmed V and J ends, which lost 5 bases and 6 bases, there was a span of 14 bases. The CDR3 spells CASSEGVLREQYF. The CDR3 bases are TGTGCCAGCAGCGAGGGGGTCCTACGCGAGCAGTACTTC.

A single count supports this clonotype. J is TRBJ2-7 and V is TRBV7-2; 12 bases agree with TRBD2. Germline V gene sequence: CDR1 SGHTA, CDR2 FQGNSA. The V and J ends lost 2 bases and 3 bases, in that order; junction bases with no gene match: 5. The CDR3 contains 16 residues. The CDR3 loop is CASSLSSTSGSYEQYF. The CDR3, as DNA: TGTGCCAGCAGCTTAAGTTCGACTAGCGGGAGCTACGAGCAGTACTTC. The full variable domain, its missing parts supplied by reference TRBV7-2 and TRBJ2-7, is GAGVSQSPSNKVTEKGKDVELRCDPISGHTALYWYRQSLGQGLEFLIYFQGNSAPDKSGLPSDRFSAERTGGSVSTLTIQRTQQEDSAVYLCASSLSSTSGSYEQYFGPGTRLTVT.

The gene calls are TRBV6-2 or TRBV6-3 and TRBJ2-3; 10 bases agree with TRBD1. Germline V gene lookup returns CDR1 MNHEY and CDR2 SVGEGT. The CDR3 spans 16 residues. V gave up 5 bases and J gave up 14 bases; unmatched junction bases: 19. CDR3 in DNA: TGTGCCAGCAGTCCTACCGGGACAGGGGAGACAGGATACGCGTATTTT. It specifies CASSPTGTGETGYAYF.

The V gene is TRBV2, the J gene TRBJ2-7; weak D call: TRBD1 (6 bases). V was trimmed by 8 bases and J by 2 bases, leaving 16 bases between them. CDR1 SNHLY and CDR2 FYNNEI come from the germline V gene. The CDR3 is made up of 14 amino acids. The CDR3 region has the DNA TGTGCCAGCGGCCTTGGGGACAAAACCTACGAGCAGTACTTC. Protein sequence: CASGLGDKTYEQYF.

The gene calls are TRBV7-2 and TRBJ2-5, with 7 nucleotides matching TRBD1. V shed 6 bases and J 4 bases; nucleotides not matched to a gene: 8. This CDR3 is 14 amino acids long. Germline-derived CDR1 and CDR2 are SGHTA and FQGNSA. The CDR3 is CASRTGRVGETQYF. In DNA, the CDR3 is TGTGCCAGCAGGACAGGGCGCGTCGGAGAGACCCAGTACTTC.

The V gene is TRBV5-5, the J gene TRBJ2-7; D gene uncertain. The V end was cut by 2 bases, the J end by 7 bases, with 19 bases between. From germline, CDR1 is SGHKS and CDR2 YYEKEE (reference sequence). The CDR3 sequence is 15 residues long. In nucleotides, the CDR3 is TGTGCCAGCAGCTTAACAATCGGCAGCCTCTGGGAGCAGTACTTC. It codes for CASSLTIGSLWEQYF.